Listed below are T cell receptor beta chains from one sample, sequenced in a study of T-cell memory formation after mild COVID-19. TCRdb called the 5' RACE reads again in MiXCR, with one record for every CDR3 protein. The profile shows just over 400,000 distinct CDR3 sequences, 23% of them singletons. Sequences were obtained from PBMCs or a T cell subset sorted from them (not recorded which). These receptors all stem from an adult woman who had mild COVID-19 (a few samples of this study predate the infection). Cell type and time point are not known. Both conserved end residues are part of each CDR3. A D gene is named only where the DNA matches it firmly. Clone size appears in some rows only: once, few, many, or a class for an expanded clone.

v_gene,j_gene,d_gene,abundance,CDR3nt,CDR3aa
TRBV7-6,TRBJ1-2,-,few,TGTGCCAGCAGTCAGGGAGGGCCGTCTGGCTACACCTTC,CASSQGGPSGYTF
TRBV25-1,TRBJ2-5,TRBD2,-,TGTGCCAGCAGCCGGACTAGCGGGAGGACTGGGACCCAGTACTTC,CASSRTSGRTGTQYF
TRBV5-1,TRBJ2-3,-,few,TGCGCCAGCAGCTTGGGGGCCATCGATACGCAGTATTTT,CASSLGAIDTQYF
TRBV27,TRBJ2-2,-,-,TGTGCCAGCAGTTTATCAGTGGTTGTCGGGGAGCTGTTTTTT,CASSLSVVVGELFF
TRBV18,TRBJ1-1,TRBD1,-,TGTGCCAGCTCACCGGGACAGGGCAATATGAACACTGAAGCTTTCTTT,CASSPGQGNMNTEAFF
TRBV20-1,TRBJ1-2,-,few,TGCAGTGCTAAAATTACAGGGAGACTGGATGGCTACACCTTC,CSAKITGRLDGYTF
TRBV4-1,TRBJ1-1,-,few,TGCGCCAGCAGCCAAGATGAGGGGGAGTTGAACACTGAAGCTTTCTTT,CASSQDEGELNTEAFF
TRBV12-5,TRBJ2-3,-,-,TGTGCTAGTGGTTTCCTCCTAAAGGCGCCCCAAGTGGATACGCAGTATTTT,CASGFLLKAPQVDTQYF
TRBV6-6,TRBJ1-1,-,-,TGTGCCAGCAGTTACGTGTACGGGATGAACACTGAAGCTTTCTTT,CASSYVYGMNTEAFF
TRBV7-2,TRBJ2-3,-,few,TGTGCCAGCAGCTTAGCGCCCAGCGCTGCAGATACGCAGTATTTT,CASSLAPSAADTQYF
TRBV7-8,TRBJ2-1,TRBD1,-,TGTGCCAGCAGCTCGACCGGGACAGCTCAGGGCAATGAGCAGTTCTTC,CASSSTGTAQGNEQFF
TRBV6-2/TRBV6-3,TRBJ2-2,-,few,TGTGCCAGCGCCCTCCAGGGGCTCACCGGGGAGCTGTTTTTT,CASALQGLTGELFF
TRBV12-3/TRBV12-4,TRBJ1-4,-,-,TGTGCCAGCAGATCATATCCGGGGGGAGGTGAAAAACTGTTTTTT,CASRSYPGGGEKLFF
TRBV28,TRBJ2-7,TRBD1,-,TGTGCCAGCAGCCGAGGCGGGACAGGGAATCTCGAGCAGTACTTC,CASSRGGTGNLEQYF
TRBV29-1,TRBJ1-2,-,-,TGCAGCGTTGAAGAGGGGGGCTATGGCTACACCTTC,CSVEEGGYGYTF
TRBV6-1,TRBJ2-6,-,-,TGTGCCAGCAGCCAGCGGCCTGGGGCCAACGTCCTGACTTTC,CASSQRPGANVLTF
TRBV5-6,TRBJ1-6,-,-,TGTGCCAGCAGCTATATAGCCGGGAATTCACCCCTCCACTTT,CASSYIAGNSPLHF
TRBV15,TRBJ2-1,-,-,TGTGCCACCAGCCCTTCTGGGGGTAGCTCCTACAATGAGCAGTTCTTC,CATSPSGGSSYNEQFF
TRBV5-1,TRBJ1-3,TRBD1,-,TGCGCCAGCAGCTCCTCCGGGACAGAGGGAAACACCATATATTTT,CASSSSGTEGNTIYF
TRBV20-1,TRBJ2-6,-,-,TGCAGTGCTAGAGACAGGGCCCGCTCTGGGGCCAACGTCCTGACTTTC,CSARDRARSGANVLTF
TRBV6-5,TRBJ2-5,TRBD2,-,TGTGCCAGCAGTACTTGGACTAGCCGCGCCCAAGAGACCCAGTACTTC,CASSTWTSRAQETQYF
TRBV9,TRBJ1-1,-,-,TGTGCCAGCAGCACCATCCTCCCCGGGACAAAGCACGCTGAAGCTTTCTTT,CASSTILPGTKHAEAFF
TRBV5-1,TRBJ2-5,TRBD1,-,TGCGCCAGCAGCTTGGGTGGACAGGGTCGAGAGACCCAGTACTTC,CASSLGGQGRETQYF
TRBV25-1,TRBJ2-1,TRBD2,few,TGTGCCAGCAGCTCGAGCGGGGAGCCCCCGTTCTTC,CASSSSGEPPFF
TRBV7-2,TRBJ2-1,TRBD2,few,TGTGCCAGCAGCTCAGAACTAGCGGGAGGGAGCGAGCAGTTCTTC,CASSSELAGGSEQFF
TRBV30,TRBJ1-1,-,many,TGTGCCTGGGGCCCGGTGCGTACTGAAGCTTTCTTT,CAWGPVRTEAFF
TRBV5-6,TRBJ2-1,-,-,TGTGCCAGCAGCCCGCAATTGGCGGCTTACAATGAGCAGTTCTTC,CASSPQLAAYNEQFF
TRBV12-3/TRBV12-4,TRBJ2-7,-,few,TGTGCCAGCAGTTCCGGGACATCCATCTCCTACGAGCAGTACTTC,CASSSGTSISYEQYF
TRBV30,TRBJ2-3,TRBD2,few,TGTGCCTGGAGTGTTCAACCAGCGGGAGTTGATGATACGCAGTATTTT,CAWSVQPAGVDDTQYF
TRBV7-2,TRBJ2-1,TRBD2,few,TGTGCCAGCAGCCCTCCGGGACTAGCGGGAGGAGTTGAGCAGTTCTTC,CASSPPGLAGGVEQFF
TRBV13,TRBJ1-4,TRBD1,-,TGTGCCAGCAGCGCACAGGGGACTAATGAAAAACTGTTTTTT,CASSAQGTNEKLFF
TRBV7-6,TRBJ2-5,-,many,TGTGCCAGCAGCTTGGGGACGCAAGAGACCCAGTACTTC,CASSLGTQETQYF
TRBV12-3/TRBV12-4,TRBJ2-3,-,-,TGTGCCAGCAGTTTATGGGGGGTCACAGATACGCAGTATTTT,CASSLWGVTDTQYF
TRBV7-6,TRBJ1-5,-,few,TGTGCCAGCAGCTCGGCCGCGGGGGATCAGCCCCAGCATTTT,CASSSAAGDQPQHF
TRBV29-1,TRBJ2-1,-,-,TGCAGCCCGGAAGAAAGCACCTCCTACAATGAGCAGTTCTTC,CSPEESTSYNEQFF
TRBV27,TRBJ1-1,-,-,TGTGCCAGCAGTTTCTACAGGGCCACTGAAGCTTTCTTT,CASSFYRATEAFF
TRBV7-9,TRBJ2-7,TRBD2,-,TGTGCCAGCAGCTCTAGCGGGAGGTCCCTCTACGAGCAGTACTTC,CASSSSGRSLYEQYF
TRBV7-9,TRBJ2-7,-,few,TGTGCCAGCAGCTGGACAGATGTGGGCGAGCAGTACTTC,CASSWTDVGEQYF
TRBV18,TRBJ1-1,-,few,TGTGCCAGCTCAATAGGGACAAGGATGAACACTGAAGCTTTCTTT,CASSIGTRMNTEAFF
TRBV29-1,TRBJ2-4,-,-,TGCAGCGCCGGTGGAGCCAAAAACATTCAGTACTTC,CSAGGAKNIQYF
TRBV12-3/TRBV12-4,TRBJ2-1,-,few,TGTGCCAGCAGTTCATCCTCGAGCGGAGAGCAGTTCTTC,CASSSSSSGEQFF
TRBV4-2,TRBJ2-7,-,few,TGTGCCAGCAGCCAAGGAGAAGCCTACGAGCAGTACTTC,CASSQGEAYEQYF
TRBV5-1,TRBJ1-1,-,-,TGCGCCAGCAGCTTGTACGGGGTGAACACTGAAGCTTTCTTT,CASSLYGVNTEAFF
TRBV7-9,TRBJ2-5,-,few,TGTGCCAGCAGCTGGGGACTGTTGGAAGAGACCCAGTACTTC,CASSWGLLEETQYF
TRBV6-1,TRBJ2-1,TRBD2,few,TGTGCCAGCAGTGAAGCTCCCGGACTAGCGGGGAATGAGCAGTTCTTC,CASSEAPGLAGNEQFF
TRBV12-3/TRBV12-4,TRBJ2-7,-,-,TGTGCCAGCAGTTTTTTAACTGACCCTCCCTACGAGCAGTACTTC,CASSFLTDPPYEQYF
TRBV30,TRBJ2-7,-,-,TGTGCCTGGAGTGCGTCATGGGGCTACGAGCAGTACTTC,CAWSASWGYEQYF
TRBV7-2,TRBJ2-7,TRBD2,few,TGTGCCAGCAGCCGGGAGACTAGCGGGGTCTACGAGCAGTACTTC,CASSRETSGVYEQYF
TRBV12-3/TRBV12-4,TRBJ1-1,-,-,TGTGCCAGTTGGGGGGTTCACCCTGAAGCTTTCTTT,CASWGVHPEAFF